The rows below give T cell receptor beta chains drawn from one sample of a study of blood T cell repertoires in COVID-19. Assay: immunoSEQ multiplex PCR; the TCRdb copy retains only in-frame clones and omits some. The sample lists about 83,000 clones, roughly nine tenths occurring once. Sequencing used peripheral blood. The source of these receptors is a woman of 80 years or more with active or convalescent COVID-19. Both conserved end residues are part of each CDR3. Fields, in order: J gene, D gene, V gene, clone size, CDR3 protein, CDR3 DNA. The D gene is left open where the match is weak. Clone size is shown for a subset of rows, as once, few, many or a class of expanded clone.

>TRBJ2-7|TRBD2|TRBV5-1|.
CASSLDPSGDFYEQYF
TGCGCCAGCAGCTTGGATCCTAGCGGGGATTTCTACGAGCAGTACTTC
>TRBJ2-2|.|TRBV9|.
CASSVGNTGELFF
TGTGCCAGCAGCGTCGGGAACACCGGGGAGCTGTTTTTT
>TRBJ2-7|TRBD1|TRBV11-2|few
CASSFRTGSYEQYF
TGTGCCAGCAGCTTCAGGACAGGCTCCTACGAGCAGTACTTC
>TRBJ1-4|TRBD1|TRBV6-5|.
CASSYTPGQGGEKLFF
TGTGCCAGCAGTTACACCCCGGGACAGGGGGGTGAAAAACTGTTTTTT
>TRBJ2-7|TRBD1|TRBV10-3|.
CAITTGTGTYEQYF
TGTGCCATCACGACCGGGACAGGCACCTACGAGCAGTACTTC
>TRBJ1-2|.|TRBV9|.
CASSVVSGPNYGYTF
TGTGCCAGCAGCGTAGTGTCAGGGCCCAACTATGGCTACACCTTC
>TRBJ1-5|.|TRBV30|.
CAWSPGVSQPQHF
TGTGCCTGGAGTCCGGGGGTGTCCCAGCCCCAGCATTTT
>TRBJ1-4|TRBD1|TRBV7-9|.
CASSAGQGPGLENEKLFF
TGTGCCAGCAGCGCAGGACAGGGACCGGGTTTGGAGAATGAAAAACTGTTTTTT
>TRBJ1-4|TRBD1|TRBV27|.
CASSTGTGRATNEKLFF
TGTGCCAGCAGTACCGGGACAGGGAGAGCAACTAATGAAAAACTGTTTTTT
>TRBJ1-2|TRBD1|TRBV6-2/TRBV6-3|.
CASSYWDRNGGYTF
TGTGCCAGCAGTTATTGGGACAGGAATGGAGGCTACACCTTC
>TRBJ2-7|.|TRBV18|.
CASSPGGYEQYF
TGTGCCAGCTCGCCGGGCGGGTACGAGCAGTACTTC
>TRBJ2-3|TRBD2|TRBV13|.
CASTRRAGGGTDTQYF
TGTGCCAGCACCCGAAGGGCGGGGGGAGGCACAGATACGCAGTATTTT
>TRBJ1-1|TRBD1|TRBV19|.
CASSDPPTGAEAFF
TGTGCCAGTAGTGACCCCCCTACAGGGGCTGAAGCTTTCTTT
>TRBJ1-1|TRBD1|TRBV30|.
CAWSEGQTMNTEAFF
TGTGCCTGGAGTGAGGGACAGACCATGAACACTGAAGCTTTCTTT
>TRBJ2-1|.|TRBV10-3|.
CAISEKSSYNEQFF
TGTGCCATCAGTGAAAAGAGCTCCTACAATGAGCAGTTCTTC
>TRBJ2-3|TRBD2|TRBV18|once
CASSWTSGSTDTQYF
TGTGCCAGCTCCTGGACTAGCGGGAGCACAGATACGCAGTATTTT
>TRBJ2-7|TRBD1|TRBV6-2/TRBV6-3|.
CASSKTGDYEQYF
TGTGCCAGCAGTAAGACAGGGGACTACGAGCAGTACTTC
>TRBJ1-2|.|TRBV23-1|.
CASLSYTF
TGCGCCAGCTTATCCTACACCTTC
>TRBJ1-1|.|TRBV2|.
CASSEHRAMGTEAFF
TGTGCCAGCAGTGAACACAGGGCGATGGGTACTGAAGCTTTCTTT
>TRBJ1-1|.|TRBV27|.
CASSLSVYTEAFF
TGTGCCAGCAGTTTGAGTGTGTACACTGAAGCTTTCTTT
>TRBJ2-3|.|TRBV5-1|.
CASSLQGGTDTQYF
TGCGCCAGCAGCTTACAGGGAGGCACAGATACGCAGTATTTT
>TRBJ2-5|TRBD2|TRBV9|.
CASSARGIQETQYF
TGTGCCAGCAGCGCGCGGGGGATCCAAGAGACCCAGTACTTC
>TRBJ2-7|TRBD1|TRBV5-8|.
CASSFRRRGTGFHEQYF
TGTGCCAGCAGCTTTCGGAGGCGCGGGACAGGGTTTCACGAGCAGTACTTC
>TRBJ2-2|.|TRBV7-2|.
CASKLDSRANTGELFF
TGTGCCAGCAAGCTAGACAGCCGAGCGAACACCGGGGAGCTGTTTTTT
>TRBJ1-6|.|TRBV9|.
CASSEQGSSYNSPLHF
TGTGCCAGCAGCGAACAGGGAAGCTCCTATAATTCACCCCTCCACTTT
>TRBJ1-4|.|TRBV29-1|.
CRVEGTGGAGEKLFF
TGCCGCGTTGAAGGAACGGGGGGGGCAGGGGAAAAACTGTTTTTT
>TRBJ2-5|TRBD2|TRBV6-2/TRBV6-3|.
CASSWPSVQRGQETQYF
TGTGCCAGCAGTTGGCCCTCGGTCCAGCGGGGGCAAGAGACCCAGTACTTC
>TRBJ1-2|.|TRBV9|.
CASSARNYGYTF
TGTGCCAGCAGCGCCCGGAACTATGGCTACACCTTC
>TRBJ2-1|TRBD1|TRBV2|.
CARRDRGYNEQFF
TGTGCCAGGAGGGACAGGGGTTACAATGAGCAGTTCTTC
>TRBJ2-1|TRBD1|TRBV10-3|.
CAISELKWDRSYNEQFF
TGTGCCATCAGTGAGTTGAAATGGGACAGGTCCTACAATGAGCAGTTCTTC
>TRBJ2-3|TRBD2|TRBV5-1|.
CASSLLAGGPTDTQYF
TGCGCCAGCAGCCTACTAGCGGGGGGGCCCACAGATACGCAGTATTTT
>TRBJ1-4|.|TRBV28|.
CASSIQGARNEKLFF
TGTGCCAGCAGTATCCAGGGCGCCAGGAATGAAAAACTGTTTTTT
>TRBJ2-7|TRBD1|TRBV7-2|.
CASSQNRDRVYEQYF
TGTGCCAGCAGCCAAAACCGGGACAGGGTCTACGAGCAGTACTTC
>TRBJ2-7|.|TRBV19|.
CASSDRDTTYEQYF
TGTGCCAGTAGTGACCGGGACACCACCTACGAGCAGTACTTC
>TRBJ1-6|.|TRBV19|.
CASSIGQTNSPLHF
TGTGCCAGTAGTATTGGACAGACGAATTCACCCCTCCACTTT
>TRBJ2-5|TRBD2|TRBV6-1|.
CASSDIAGDLGETQYF
TGTGCCAGCAGTGACATAGCGGGGGACTTGGGAGAGACCCAGTACTTC
>TRBJ2-1|TRBD2|TRBV19|.
CASSNDGLDGLF
TGTGCCAGTAGTAACGACGGACTAGATGGGCTCTTC
>TRBJ2-7|.|TRBV3-1/TRBV3-2|.
CASSQLGAEPSNYEQYF
TGTGCCAGCAGCCAATTGGGGGCAGAGCCTTCAAACTACGAGCAGTACTTC
>TRBJ2-2|.|TRBV28|.
CASSPGQTNTGELFF
TGTGCCAGCAGTCCGGGACAAACAAACACCGGGGAGCTGTTTTTT
>TRBJ2-7|.|TRBV10-3|.
CATSDRTYEQYF
TGTGCCACCTCCGACAGAACCTACGAGCAGTACTTC
>TRBJ1-1|.|TRBV20-1|.
CSASKGDTEAFF
TGCAGTGCCAGTAAGGGGGACACTGAAGCTTTCTTT
>TRBJ2-3|TRBD2|TRBV2|.
CASSASGGLSTDTQYF
TGTGCCAGCAGTGCTAGCGGGGGACTGAGCACAGATACGCAGTATTTT
>TRBJ1-5|.|TRBV5-1|.
CASSLAGYSNQPQHF
TGCGCCAGCAGCTTGGCGGGGTATAGCAATCAGCCCCAGCATTTT
>TRBJ1-4|.|TRBV20-1|.
CSAGQEKLFF
TGCAGTGCTGGACAGGAAAAACTGTTTTTT
>TRBJ2-7|TRBD1|TRBV18|.
CASSEGQGSTYEQYF
TGTGCCAGCTCAGAAGGACAGGGGTCCACCTACGAGCAGTACTTC
>TRBJ1-5|.|TRBV12-3/TRBV12-4|.
CASSLAHGQPQHF
TGTGCCAGCAGTTTAGCGCACGGTCAGCCCCAGCATTTT
>TRBJ1-5|TRBD1|TRBV19|.
CASQAGGSNQPQHF
TGTGCCAGCCAAGCAGGGGGAAGCAATCAGCCCCAGCATTTT
>TRBJ2-7|.|TRBV2|.
CASRDSDYEQYF
TGTGCCAGTCGGGACTCAGACTACGAGCAGTACTTC
>TRBJ1-6|TRBD1|TRBV10-1|.
CASRNRGGSPLHF
TGCGCCAGCAGGAACAGGGGGGGTTCACCCCTCCACTTT
>TRBJ2-3|TRBD1|TRBV27|.
CASSLRTGAGNQAQYF
TGTGCCAGCAGTCTACGGACAGGGGCGGGGAATCAGGCGCAGTATTTT
>TRBJ2-7|TRBD1|TRBV7-2|.
CASSPTWDRGYEQYF
TGTGCCAGCAGCCCTACCTGGGACAGGGGCTACGAGCAGTACTTC
>TRBJ2-2|TRBD1|TRBV27|.
CASSFPGGRTGELFF
TGTGCCAGCAGTTTCCCAGGGGGCCGTACCGGGGAGCTGTTTTTT